This passage covers 25 T cell receptor beta chains from one sample sequenced in a study of molecular identifiers for immune sequencing clone quantification (dated by TCRdb to 2016 to 2019). The library came from PCR. Sequenced on a NextSeq 500. The public reads were reprocessed in TCRdb via fastp at Q25 and MiXCR, keeping in-frame beta chains. Every CDR3 protein is listed once, alongside the most common genes and DNA of its rows. This sample gives about 500,000 distinct CDR3 sequences in total; around 25% of them show up just once. Together, the top ten hold 0.76% of the sample. Input material: naive CD8+ T cells from blood, with Jurkat cell RNA spiked in. Explained via the paper, the cell subset or site label denotes: FACS-sorted CD8+CD4-CCR7+CD45RA+ naive T cells. The receptors derive from a human donor in good health. Some libraries in this study had Jurkat cell RNA spiked in.

The chain is built from TRBV20-1 and TRBJ2-3; tentative D call: TRBD2 (5 bases). From germline, CDR1 is DFQATT and CDR2 SNEGSKA (reference sequence). Trimming cost V 2 bases and J 8 bases, with 14 bases left between them. This CDR3 has 13 amino acids. This chain's CDR3 is CSARSGSSATQYF. For the CDR3, the DNA is TGCAGTGCTAGAAGTGGGAGTTCAGCTACGCAGTATTTT.

J is TRBJ1-1 and V is TRBV3-1; no firm D call. Trimming pared 8 bases from V and 0 bases from J, leaving 13 bases between. CDR1 and CDR2 from the germline V gene are LGHDT and YNNKEL (reference sequence). The CDR3 has 14 amino acids. This CDR3 is CASSPDKMNTEAFF. The CDR3 coding sequence is TGTGCCAGCTCGCCAGATAAGATGAACACTGAAGCTTTCTTT.

The genes are TRBV10-2 and TRBJ2-4, with D possibly being TRBD2 (5 bases). Trimming removed 3 bases at V and 5 bases at J, with 14 bases between. Germline values: CDR1 WSHSY, CDR2 SAAADI. This CDR3 contains 15 residues. The CDR3 here is CASSEGGAGENIQYF. The DNA of the CDR3 is TGCGCCAGCAGTGAAGGAGGAGCTGGGGAAAACATTCAGTACTTC.

This chain connects TRBV4-3 to TRBJ2-4; TRBD2 aligns across 7 bases. The CDR3 consists of 16 residues. Germline-derived CDR1 and CDR2 are LGHNA and YSLEER. The junction had 5 bases not matched to a gene; V was cut back by 0 bases and J by 3 bases. The CDR3: CASSQDTSEGKNIQYF. The DNA for the CDR3 is TGCGCCAGCAGCCAAGATACTAGCGAAGGCAAAAACATTCAGTACTTC.

The rearrangement joins TRBV12-3 or TRBV12-4 to TRBJ2-5, with 8 nucleotides matching TRBD1. This CDR3 is 13 amino acids long. V shed 5 bases and J 5 bases; nucleotides not matched to a gene: 4. CDR3: CASSETGDETQYF. The CDR3 bases are TGTGCCAGCAGTGAGACAGGGGACGAGACCCAGTACTTC.

This clonotype was counted many times. The CDR3 DNA reads as TGTGCCAGCAGCCCCACAGGGACTGGAAACACCATATATTTT. Translating it yields CASSPTGTGNTIYF. The chain couples TRBV7-9 to TRBJ1-3; a weak D match, TRBD1 (6 bases). Germline V gene lookup returns CDR1 SEHNR and CDR2 FQNEAQ (reference sequence). Trimming pared 5 bases from V and 2 bases from J, leaving 10 bases between. The CDR3 length is 14 residues.

V usage is TRBV7-9 and J usage is TRBJ2-1, with no clear D. Between the trimmed V and J ends, which lost 6 bases and 2 bases, there was a span of 14 bases. The CDR3 totals 15 residues. Germline V gene lookup returns CDR1 SEHNR and CDR2 FQNEAQ (reference sequence). The CDR3 here is CASRPGVGAYNEQFF. In nucleotides, the CDR3 is TGTGCCAGCAGGCCTGGGGTTGGCGCCTACAATGAGCAGTTCTTC.

The chain joins TRBV20-1 to TRBJ2-3; no definite D call. Germline values: CDR1 DFQATT, CDR2 SNEGSKA (reference sequence). V was clipped by 5 bases and J by 3 bases, with 15 bases between them. The CDR3 covers 14 residues. The CDR3 sequence: CSAYDEGRTDTQYF. The CDR3 DNA reads as TGCAGTGCTTACGACGAAGGGCGGACAGATACGCAGTATTTT.

The rearrangement links TRBV12-3 or TRBV12-4 to TRBJ2-3, with D maybe TRBD1 (6 bases). The CDR3 extends over 15 amino acids. With 4 bases removed from V and 0 bases from J, the gap between germline ends came to 11 bases. The CDR3 DNA is TGTGCCAGCAGTTGGACAGATGCTAGCACAGATACGCAGTATTTT. Protein: CASSWTDASTDTQYF.

Only a few counts were recorded for this clonotype. The chain uses TRBV19 and TRBJ1-2; a weak D match, TRBD1 (5 bases). From germline, CDR1 is LNHDA and CDR2 SQIVND (reference sequence). The CDR3 is 15 residues long. With 1 base removed from V and 0 bases from J, the gap between germline ends came to 9 bases. Here the CDR3 DNA reads TGTGCCAGTAGTATAGCCCCGGGACCTAACTATGGCTACACCTTC. This gives the protein CASSIAPGPNYGYTF.

This clonotype was recorded a few times. This chain links TRBV20-1 with TRBJ2-3, with a weak D call TRBD2 (6 bases). Germline CDR1 reads DFQATT; CDR2 reads SNEGSKA (reference sequence). The CDR3 contains 15 residues. Trimming shortened V by 5 bases and J by 2 bases, and 17 bases separated the two germline ends. This chain's CDR3 is CSALGFGRNTDTQYF. The CDR3 nucleotides read TGCAGTGCTTTGGGTTTCGGGAGAAACACAGATACGCAGTATTTT.

This clonotype was found a few times. The chain recombines TRBV4-3 with TRBJ1-3; D remains ambiguous. Germline V CDR1 and CDR2: LGHNA, YSLEER. With 5 bases removed from V and 0 bases from J, the gap between germline ends came to 11 bases. This CDR3 region has 15 residues. DNA of the CDR3: TGCGCCAGCAGCGGTTGGGGAAACTCTGGAAACACCATATATTTT. This gives the protein CASSGWGNSGNTIYF.

This clonotype was seen a few times. In nucleotides, the CDR3 is TGTGCCAGTAGTACCATTTACAGGGGCGAGAATGAAAAACTGTTTTTT. Amino acids: CASSTIYRGENEKLFF. The chain couples TRBV19 to TRBJ1-4; 7 nucleotides align to TRBD1. The ends lost 4 bases at V and 5 bases at J; junction bases unmatched: 10. The germline V gene has CDR1 LNHDA and CDR2 SQIVND (reference sequence). There are 16 residues in the CDR3.

The J gene is TRBJ2-3, the V gene TRBV12-3 or TRBV12-4; D is possibly TRBD1 (6 bases). The CDR3 has 14 residues. Trimming took 8 bases from V and 6 from J, leaving 18 bases between them. CDR3 amino acids: CASGHKGRGDTQYF. The CDR3 DNA is TGTGCCAGCGGTCACAAGGGTAGGGGGGATACGCAGTATTTT.

This clonotype appeared many times. This sequence joins TRBV11-2 and TRBJ2-3, with D unresolved. Germline V lookup: CDR1 SGHAT, CDR2 FQNNGV. The CDR3 runs 12 residues. The V gene lost 3 bases and the J gene lost 5 bases, with 6 bases spanning the gap. The CDR3 DNA reads TGTGCCAGCAGCTTTGGGGTAGATACGCAGTATTTT. Its protein product is CASSFGVDTQYF.

This clonotype occurred many times. The chain is built from TRBV7-9 and TRBJ2-3, with 9 bases aligning to TRBD2. The CDR3 has 15 residues. The V segment lost 5 bases and the J segment 7 bases; nucleotides outside the gene matches: 10. Germline V lookup: CDR1 SEHNR, CDR2 FQNEAQ (reference sequence). The CDR3 spells CASSPRTSEYNTQYF. As DNA, the CDR3 is TGTGCCAGCAGCCCCCGGACTAGCGAGTATAATACGCAGTATTTT.

As to this clonotype: The missing conserved phenylalanine or tryptophan at the end of this CDR3 makes a read error likely. J is TRBJ1-5 and V is TRBV27; 10 bases fit TRBD1. The length of the CDR3 is 18 residues. V gave up 4 bases and J gave up 7 bases; unmatched junction bases: 16. CDR1 and CDR2 (germline): MNHEY, SMNVEV (reference sequence). CDR3 sequence: CASSSLRRDRGRMQPQHL. Written as DNA, the CDR3 is TGTGCCAGCAGTTCCTTACGACGGGACAGGGGAAGGATGCAGCCCCAGCATCTT.

This clonotype came up many times. The V and J genes are TRBV28 and TRBJ2-3; D remains unclear. V shed 2 bases and J shed 2 bases, with 8 bases lying between them. The CDR3 spans 14 residues. Germline lookup yields CDR1 MDHEN and CDR2 SYDVKM. CDR3: CASSLTSNTDTQYF. The CDR3 DNA reads as TGTGCCAGCAGTTTAACCAGTAACACAGATACGCAGTATTTT.

This clonotype was recorded a few times. The rearrangement links TRBV7-9 to TRBJ2-2; 8 nucleotides align to TRBD1. Germline V gene lookup returns CDR1 SEHNR and CDR2 FQNEAQ (reference sequence). CDR3 length: 14 residues. Losses at the gene ends were 3 bases for V and 6 bases for J; bases not matched to a gene: 3. CDR3 sequence (DNA): TGTGCCAGCAGCTTCCCCAGGGGGCCCGGGGAGCTGTTTTTT. As protein: CASSFPRGPGELFF. Looking up the rest from reference TRBV7-9 and TRBJ2-2 gives the full variable domain: DTGVSQNPRHKITKRGQNVTFRCDPISEHNRLYWYRQTLGQGPEFLTYFQNEAQLEKSRLLSDRFSAERPKGSFSTLEIQRTEQGDSAMYLCASSFPRGPGELFFGEGSRLTVL.

Turning to this clonotype: No conserved phenylalanine or tryptophan ends this CDR3, so it is likely a read error. The J gene is TRBJ2-6, the V gene TRBV28; 7 bases line up with TRBD1. The J segment lost 3 bases and the V segment lost 6 bases, leaving 11 bases of the junction unmatched. Germline V gives CDR1 MDHEN, CDR2 SYDVKM. CDR3 size: 17 residues. The CDR3 DNA is TGTGCCAGCAGATCAACGCAACAGGGGATTGGGGCCAACGTCCTGACTTCC. This codes for CASRSTQQGIGANVLTS.

This clonotype occurred many times. This chain uses TRBV28 with TRBJ1-5; D possibly corresponds to TRBD1 (5 bases). CDR3 length: 18 amino acids. Germline V CDR1 and CDR2: MDHEN, SYDVKM. Trimming took off 1 base at V and 0 bases at J, with 16 bases between the two ends. This CDR3 is CASSLLIGHEVSNQPQHF. The CDR3 nucleotides are TGTGCCAGCAGTTTATTGATCGGACATGAAGTTAGCAATCAGCCCCAGCATTTT.

Details on this clonotype: A junction boundary mismatches the germline segment, possibly from a read error. The chain employs TRBV27 and TRBJ2-7; D uncertain. The germline CDR1 and CDR2 sequences are MNHEY and SMNVEV (reference sequence). The CDR3 has 13 amino acids. In DNA form, the CDR3 reads TGTGCCAGCAGTTTGGGCGGACCCTACGACCAGTACTTC. This gives the protein CASSLGGPYDQYF.

The chain has TRBV29-1 and TRBJ2-7, with a weak D call TRBD1 (6 bases). Germline V gene lookup returns CDR1 SQVTM and CDR2 ANQGSEA. The germline V and J ends were trimmed by 5 bases and 3 bases, with 11 bases remaining between them. CDR3 length: 12 residues. CDR3 region: CSVRTARYEQYF. CDR3 coding DNA: TGCAGCGTTCGGACAGCTCGCTACGAGCAGTACTTC.

This rearrangement joins TRBV6-5 to TRBJ2-7; possible D gene TRBD1, 5 bases. The V gene lost 6 bases and the J gene lost 3 bases, with 15 bases spanning the gap. Germline V gene sequence: CDR1 MNHEY, CDR2 SVGAGI. The CDR3 runs 14 residues. DNA for the CDR3: TGTGCCAGCAGCCCACCCGACAGTGGCTACGAGCAGTACTTC. It specifies CASSPPDSGYEQYF.

This clonotype was found a few times. The chain employs TRBV30 and TRBJ1-1, with a possible D match to TRBD1 (6 bases). The ends were cut back, 0 bases at V and 5 bases at J, with 10 bases in the middle. The CDR3 sequence is 13 residues long. Germline V gene sequence: CDR1 GTSNPN, CDR2 SVGIG (reference sequence). The CDR3 loop reads CAWSVGGYTEAFF. As DNA, the CDR3 is TGTGCCTGGAGTGTGGGGGGCTATACTGAAGCTTTCTTT.